These 17 T cell receptor beta chains were all obtained from the same sample, sequenced in a study of blood T cells in healthy people across ages. The authors ran a second PCR of 7 to 11 cycles using a sample-barcoded 5' primer and a J-beta primer mix. TCRdb reprocessed the 5' RACE reads with MiXCR, giving one entry per CDR3 protein. The sample has approximately 900,000 distinct CDR3 sequences, 25% to 35% seen once. In addition, the sample was reused for a study of T cells of mothers and their children.

What was sequenced was blood. These receptor sequences come from a woman aged 40-49 years in good health.

V usage is TRBV12-3 or TRBV12-4 and J usage is TRBJ1-2; 7 bases are a match to TRBD1. The CDR3 runs 14 residues. V gave up 3 bases and J gave up 6 bases; unmatched junction bases: 7. The CDR3 coding sequence is TGTGCCAGCAGTTTGGTTAACAGGGGAAATGGCTACACCTTC. Amino acids: CASSLVNRGNGYTF.

The chain links TRBV20-1 to TRBJ2-1; 10 nucleotides line up with TRBD1. Trimming at V came to 0 bases and at J to 7 bases, leaving 12 bases not matched to a gene. Germline CDR1 is DFQATT and CDR2 is SNEGSKA (reference sequence). The CDR3 consists of 17 residues. The CDR3 nucleotides are TGCAGTGCTAGAGATTCCTTTGGGACAGGGGTCAATAATGAGCAGTTCTTC. Amino acid sequence: CSARDSFGTGVNNEQFF.

In the case of this clonotype: Sequence at one end of the junction differs from germline and may be a read error. The chain combines TRBV10-3 with TRBJ1-5; D uncertain. Germline-derived CDR1 and CDR2 are ENHRY and SYGVKD. This CDR3 is 12 amino acids long. CDR3 residues: CAISDSNQPQHF. DNA of the CDR3: TGTGCCATCAGTGATAGCAATCAACCCCAGCATTTT.

This clonotype was seen once. The gene calls are TRBV28 and TRBJ1-2; 7 bases map to TRBD1. The V gene's germline CDR1 is MDHEN and CDR2 SYDVKM. Trimming took 3 bases from V and 8 from J; bases not matched to a gene: 6. The CDR3 has 13 residues. The DNA of the CDR3 is TGTGCCAGCAGTTTCAGGGGGACCCGGGGCTACACCTTC. It yields the protein CASSFRGTRGYTF.

As regards this clonotype: This clone may be a read error of a much larger clone one base away. The chain recombines TRBV24-1 with TRBJ2-7; D perhaps matches TRBD2 (6 bases). Germline CDR1 and CDR2: KGHDR and SFDVKD. The CDR3 loop spans 16 amino acids. The CDR3 region is CATSDSLFTEDYGQYF. The CDR3 DNA follows: TGTGCCACCAGTGATTCGTTGTTCACCGAGGACTACGGGCAGTACTTC.

The sample holds a few counts of this clonotype. The chain uses TRBV20-1 and TRBJ1-3, with D unresolved. The V gene lost 2 bases and the J gene lost 0 bases, with 14 bases spanning the gap. The CDR3 loop spans 16 amino acids. Germline V CDR1 and CDR2: DFQATT, SNEGSKA (reference sequence). The CDR3 protein is CSARTQLGSSGNTIYF. The CDR3 DNA is TGCAGTGCTAGAACCCAACTTGGGAGCTCTGGAAACACCATATATTTT.

This clonotype was detected once. The chain recombines TRBV18 with TRBJ1-5; 7 nucleotides match TRBD1. This CDR3 region has 16 residues. V gave up 3 bases and J gave up 5 bases; unmatched junction bases: 10. CDR1 and CDR2 (germline): KGHSH, LQKENI. CDR3 in amino acids: CASSPTGVRQDQPQHF. The CDR3 DNA reads as TGTGCCAGCTCACCCACAGGGGTAAGGCAGGATCAGCCCCAGCATTTT.

This clonotype has more than one count but fewer than ten. V gene TRBV20-1 combines with J gene TRBJ2-7, with 7 bases identical to TRBD2. Germline lookup yields CDR1 DFQATT and CDR2 SNEGSKA (reference sequence). There are 16 residues in the CDR3. Trimming cost V 4 bases and J 7 bases; bases outside gene matches: 19. CDR3 nucleotides: TGCAGTGCTAAAAAGACCGGGGGACTAAACTACAATGAGCAGTACTTC. Encoded protein: CSAKKTGGLNYNEQYF.

This chain links TRBV7-8 with TRBJ2-2; D unclear. Germline V lookup: CDR1 SGHVS, CDR2 FQNEAQ. The CDR3 covers 15 residues. V shed 1 base and J shed 5 bases, with 11 bases lying between them. This CDR3 is CASSLELLTTGELFF. The DNA of the CDR3 is TGTGCCAGCAGCTTAGAACTCCTAACAACCGGGGAGCTGTTTTTT.

As to this clonotype: One end of the junction fails to match germline, which may point to a read error. This chain links TRBV9 with TRBJ2-6, with a weak D call TRBD1 (5 bases). The CDR3 has 16 residues. The germline V gene has CDR1 SGDLS and CDR2 YYNGEE. The CDR3 loop is CASSLTPISGANVPTF. As DNA, the CDR3 is TGTGCCAGCAGCTTAACACCTATCTCTGGGGCCAACGTCCCGACTTTC.

The CDR3 nucleotides read TGTGCCAGCAGGTGGACCGGGACAGGGCATGGCTACACCTTC. It specifies CASRWTGTGHGYTF. The rearrangement uses TRBV5-8 and TRBJ1-2, with 9 positions matching TRBD1. The CDR3 runs 14 residues. CDR1 and CDR2 (germline): SGHTS, YDEGEE. With V trimmed by 5 bases and J by 6 bases, 8 bases remained unmatched.

The table lists this clonotype with a few counts. The chain couples TRBV7-2 to TRBJ2-1; 10 bases map to TRBD2. The trim removed 2 bases at V and 4 bases at J, leaving 2 bases unmatched. This CDR3 has 15 amino acids. Germline lookup yields CDR1 SGHTA and CDR2 FQGNSA. The CDR3 region has the DNA TGTGCCAGCAGCTTACTAGCGGGGGTATACAATGAGCAGTTCTTC. This codes for CASSLLAGVYNEQFF. Supplemented by reference TRBV7-2 and TRBJ2-1, the full variable domain reads GAGVSQSPSNKVTEKGKDVELRCDPISGHTALYWYRQSLGQGLEFLIYFQGNSAPDKSGLPSDRFSAERTGGSVSTLTIQRTQQEDSAVYLCASSLLAGVYNEQFFGPGTRLTVL.

This clonotype was counted ten times or more. The chain carries TRBV5-6 and TRBJ2-5; D unclear. Germline V gene lookup returns CDR1 SGHDT and CDR2 YYEEEE. Trimming removed 4 bases from V and 0 bases from J, with 19 bases in between. CDR3 length equals 17 residues. Here the CDR3 reads CASSTFSGSPYQETQYF. The CDR3 DNA reads TGTGCCAGCAGCACCTTCTCAGGATCACCGTACCAAGAGACCCAGTACTTC.

This chain joins TRBV12-3 or TRBV12-4 and TRBJ1-4, with no clear D. V was cut by 1 base and J by 7 bases, with 7 bases left in between. The CDR3 length is 13 residues. CDR3 residues: CASSLGSPEKLFF. DNA of the CDR3: TGTGCCAGCAGTTTAGGAAGCCCTGAAAAACTGTTTTTT.

This clonotype was seen many times. The rearrangement uses TRBV12-3 or TRBV12-4 and TRBJ2-1, with D tentatively TRBD1 (8 bases). Trimming pared 6 bases from V and 9 bases from J, leaving 12 bases between. The CDR3 is 12 residues long. The CDR3 DNA follows: TGTGCCAGCAGCTACAGGGGGGGTGAGCAGTTCTTC. Translated, it gives CASSYRGGEQFF.

This clonotype was seen ten or more times. The chain uses TRBV29-1 and TRBJ2-5; D may be TRBD1 or TRBD2 (5 bases each). CDR3 length: 12 amino acids. V lost 4 bases and J lost 4, with 10 bases in between. Germline CDR1 reads SQVTM; CDR2 reads ANQGSEA. The CDR3 DNA follows: TGCAGCGTTGGAGGGGCCCTAGAGACCCAGTACTTC. Protein product: CSVGGALETQYF. Using reference TRBV29-1 and TRBJ2-5 for the parts outside the CDR3, the full variable domain is SAVISQKPSRDICQRGTSLTIQCQVDSQVTMMFWYRQQPGQSLTLIATANQGSEATYESGFVIDKFPISRPNLTFSTLTVSNMSPEDSSIYLCSVGGALETQYFGPGTRLLVL.

This clonotype was seen a handful of times. V usage is TRBV7-2 and J usage is TRBJ1-2; D may be TRBD1 (5 bases). The CDR3 covers 15 residues. The germline V and J ends were trimmed by 5 bases and 1 base, with 14 bases remaining between them. Germline lookup yields CDR1 SGHTA and CDR2 FQGNSA. The CDR3 nucleotides are TGTGCCAGCAGCACCGGGGGGGGTGTTAACTATGGCTACACCTTC. This codes for CASSTGGGVNYGYTF. Together with reference TRBV7-2 and TRBJ1-2, the CDR3 gives the full variable domain: GAGVSQSPSNKVTEKGKDVELRCDPISGHTALYWYRQSLGQGLEFLIYFQGNSAPDKSGLPSDRFSAERTGGSVSTLTIQRTQQEDSAVYLCASSTGGGVNYGYTFGSGTRLTVV.